What follows are 3 T cell receptor beta chains derived from one specimen sequenced in a study of CD4 T cell repertoires in COVID-19. No culture step preceded sequencing of the ex vivo isolated memory T cells. TCRdb's table, derived via immunoSEQ multiplex PCR, lists solely in-frame clones and lacks some. The data contain 20,000 to 30,000 clones, more than 85% of them singletons. The sequencing used circulating follicular helper CD4+ T cells (cTfh) from blood, collected before the COVID-19 pandemic. Source of these receptors: a human donor who had COVID-19.

This clone was counted a single time. The chain links TRBV5-4 to TRBJ2-1; 8 bases are shared with TRBD1. Looked up from germline, CDR1 is SGHNT and CDR2 is YYREEE (reference sequence). The CDR3 is 13 amino acids. The trim removed 5 bases at V and 6 bases at J, leaving 4 bases unmatched. CDR3 coding DNA: TGTGCCAGCAGACGGGGACAGGTCAATGAGCAGTTCTTC. Translation gives CASRRGQVNEQFF.

This chain uses TRBV7-9 with TRBJ1-1; 7 nucleotides agree with TRBD1. There are 15 residues in the CDR3. CDR1 SEHNR and CDR2 FQNEAQ come from the germline V gene (reference sequence). The V and J ends lost 1 base and 1 base, in that order; junction bases with no gene match: 3. The CDR3 is CASSLGGGTNTEAFF. CDR3 nucleotides: TGTGCCAGCAGCTTAGGAGGGGGCACGAACACTGAAGCTTTCTTT.

This clone was seen a single time. The CDR3 here is CASSPRTGGKLFF. The CDR3 DNA reads TGTGCCAGCAGTCCCCGGACAGGAGGGAAACTGTTTTTT. V gene TRBV6-6 combines with J gene TRBJ1-4; TRBD1 agrees at 7 bases. The CDR3 has 13 amino acids. The germline CDR1 and CDR2 sequences are MNHNY and SVGAGI (reference sequence). V gave up 5 bases and J gave up 11 bases; unmatched junction bases: 8.